The 25 T cell receptor beta chains presented below share a single source sample, sequenced in a study of tumor-infiltrating lymphocytes in primary liver carcinoma. From approximately 550 ng of total RNA, TCR beta-specific cDNA was reverse-transcribed using a constant-region primer. Libraries of TCR beta came from three nested multiplex PCR rounds with slightly modified ARM-PCR. In the first two PCR rounds, TRBV1-TRBV30 forward primers were paired with a C-beta reverse primer, and each round lasted roughly 10 cycles. TCRdb recomputed calls from the multiplex PCR reads with MiXCR, one row per CDR3 protein. Of 40,000 to 55,000 distinct CDR3 sequences listed, less than 75% are singletons. From unsorted bulk tissue weighing roughly 17-31 mg, DNA and RNA were co-extracted. The sequencing input was liver tumor tissue from sampling region 5. Sample subset: tumor region T5, tumor centre. These TCRs come from a man aged 35-49 years with primary liver carcinoma and hepatitis B virus infection.

A note on this clonotype: One junction end disagrees with the germline gene, perhaps due to a read error. The J gene is TRBJ1-4, the V gene TRBV12-3 or TRBV12-4, with D maybe TRBD1 (6 bases). The CDR3 is made up of 13 amino acids. The CDR3 region is CGSRLGHGEKLLF. CDR3 in DNA: TGTGGCAGCAGGCTGGGACACGGCGAAAAACTGTTATTT.

Of note for this clonotype: This may arise from a read error, as a much more abundant clone is one base away. The genes are TRBV28 and TRBJ2-2; D gene ambiguous. The germline V gene encodes CDR1 MDHEN and CDR2 SYDVKM. The CDR3 spans 16 residues. The CDR3 loop reads CASNLSLGEIAGELFF. For the CDR3, the DNA is TGTGCCAGCAATTTATCCCTAGGAGAAATAGCCGGGGAGCTGTTTTTT.

The chain combines TRBV6-1 with TRBJ2-1; 8 bases are shared with TRBD1. Germline CDR1 is MNHNS and CDR2 is SASEGT. V shed 7 bases, J shed 6 bases, and the junction held 8 bases outside the gene matches. The CDR3 totals 14 residues. The DNA for the CDR3 is TGTGCCAGCATTATGAACAGGGGGAGCAATGAGCAGTTCTTC. Translating gives CASIMNRGSNEQFF.

Concerning this clonotype itself: Germline and junction disagree at one end, which may indicate a read error. The J gene is TRBJ2-5, the V gene TRBV20-1, with TRBD2 matching 7 bases. The CDR3 is 17 residues long. Germline CDR1 and CDR2: DFQATT and SNEGSKA (reference sequence). The CDR3 here is CSAREVAGISFMETQYF. The CDR3 DNA reads as TGCAGTGCCAGAGAGGTAGCGGGTATTTCCTTTATGGAGACCCAGTACTTC.

At least ten counts were recorded for this clonotype. The gene calls are TRBV25-1 and TRBJ2-1; the D gene is possibly TRBD1 (5 bases). Germline V lookup: CDR1 MGHDK, CDR2 SYGVNS. The CDR3 extends over 14 amino acids. V was shortened by 7 bases and J by 8 bases, with 18 bases between the two germline ends. For the CDR3, the DNA is TGTGCCAGCAATAAGGGGTTTGAGGCACATGAGCAGTTCTTC. Protein product: CASNKGFEAHEQFF.

This clonotype was seen ten or more times. This chain uses TRBV7-2 with TRBJ2-7; 8 bases align to TRBD2. Losses at the gene ends were 5 bases for V and 7 bases for J; bases not matched to a gene: 10. Germline V gene data show CDR1 as SGHTA and CDR2 as FQGNSA. The CDR3 runs to 14 residues. The CDR3 spells CASSVVGLDREQYF. DNA of the CDR3: TGTGCCAGCAGCGTAGTGGGACTAGATAGGGAGCAGTACTTC.

This clonotype has only one observation. An end of the junction differs from the germline gene, which may be a read error. V and J are TRBV7-9 and TRBJ2-7, with D possibly matching TRBD2 (7 bases). Germline V gene sequence: CDR1 SEHNR, CDR2 FQNEAQ (reference sequence). The CDR3 length is 15 residues. CDR3 protein: CASSFIGGASYGQYF. CDR3 bases: TGTGCCAGCAGCTTTATAGGGGGGGCCAGCTACGGGCAGTACTTC.

The chain is built from TRBV6-5 and TRBJ1-1, with D perhaps TRBD1 (6 bases). The CDR3 sequence is 14 residues long. The germline V gene has CDR1 MNHEY and CDR2 SVGAGI. V lost 7 bases to trimming and J lost 1 base, with 13 bases between them. CDR3 DNA sequence: TGTGCCAGCAACTTAGGGGGAGCGAACACTGAAGCTTTCTTT. Translated: CASNLGGANTEAFF.

A note on this clonotype: The CDR3 does not close with the conserved phenylalanine or tryptophan, likely indicating a read error. The CDR3 region is CASSRITFPNSPLHS. The CDR3 bases are TGCGCCAGCAGCCGGATAACGTTCCCTAATTCACCCCTCCACTCT. The rearrangement joins TRBV4-1 to TRBJ1-6; D is ambiguous. Per germline, CDR1 MGHRA and CDR2 YSYEKL. The CDR3 runs 15 residues. Trimming shortened V by 4 bases and J by 6 bases, and 13 bases separated the two germline ends.

Points on this clonotype: One end of the junction varies from germline; a read error may be responsible. V is TRBV11-2 and J is TRBJ2-3; TRBD2 might be the D (7 bases). CDR1 and CDR2 (germline): SGHAT, FQNNGV. The CDR3 is 16 residues long. Here the CDR3 DNA reads TGTGCCAGCAGCCCGCCGGGGGGCTGGGGCACAGATACGCACTATTTT. Residues: CASSPPGGWGTDTHYF.

The chain carries TRBV12-3 or TRBV12-4 and TRBJ1-2; 8 bases are shared with TRBD1. This CDR3 comprises 16 residues. CDR3 bases: TGTATCAACAGTTCCCCCCACGGACAGGGCTACTATGGCTACACCTTC. Its translation is CINSSPHGQGYYGYTF.

Turning to this clonotype: At one boundary the junction diverges from the germline segment, which might be a read error. V usage is TRBV11-1 and J usage is TRBJ2-7; perhaps TRBD1 as D (5 bases). The germline gives CDR1 SGHAT, CDR2 FQDESV (reference sequence). This CDR3 spans 13 amino acids. The CDR3 here is CVSSLGAGNEQYF. The CDR3 DNA reads TGTGTCAGCAGCTTAGGGGCAGGGAACGAGCAGTATTTC. The full variable domain, its missing parts supplied by reference TRBV11-1 and TRBJ2-7, is EAEVAQSPRYKITEKSQAVAFWCDPISGHATLYWYRQILGQGPELLVQFQDESVVDDSQLPKDRFSAERLKGVDSTLKIQPAELGDSAMYLCVSSLGAGNEQYFGPGTRLTVT.

This clonotype is a singleton in its sample. Germline is not matched at one junction end, which may reflect a read error. The V gene is TRBV6-1, the J gene TRBJ2-7, with a tentative D call TRBD2 (6 bases). The CDR3 is 20 residues long. CDR1 and CDR2 (germline): MNHNS, SASEGT. In DNA form, the CDR3 reads TGCGCCAGCAGTGAAGGGGTTCCGGGACGGGGAGGATGGAGCTCCTACGAGCAGTACTTC. It translates to CASSEGVPGRGGWSSYEQYF.

Regarding this clonotype: Mismatch with germline at one junction end may stem from a read error. The J gene is TRBJ1-1, the V gene TRBV5-8; 7 bases fit TRBD1. The CDR3 spans 18 residues. CDR1 SGHTS and CDR2 YDEGEE come from the germline V gene. DNA of the CDR3: TGTGCCAGCAGCTTGAAGGGGACAGTGGGCCCCATGAACACTAAAGCTTTCTTT. It is translated as CASSLKGTVGPMNTKAFF.

Notes on this clonotype: A much larger clone lies one base from this, so it may be a read error. The rearrangement joins TRBV12-3 or TRBV12-4 to TRBJ2-7; perhaps TRBD1 as D (6 bases). The CDR3 runs 14 residues. The CDR3 region is CVSSYTTGSYEQYF. DNA for the CDR3: TGTGTCAGCAGTTATACGACAGGATCCTACGAGCAGTACTTC.

For this clonotype: No conserved phenylalanine or tryptophan is present at the end of the CDR3, so a read error is the likely explanation. The DNA is left out, because the CDR3 cannot be placed on it with certainty; the CDR3 is given as TCRdb lists it. The chain carries TRBV29-1 and TRBJ2-5; TRBD2, the table's D call, was not compared with the DNA. Germline loops: CDR1 SQVTM, CDR2 ANQGSEA. The CDR3 has 18 amino acids, counting both end residues. The CDR3 sequence: CSVEAGTSGPLGTNELFS.

As regards this clonotype: It is likely a read error, because the conserved phenylalanine at the end of the CDR3 is missing. V is TRBV29-1 and J is TRBJ1-2, with D unresolved. Germline V lookup: CDR1 SQVTM, CDR2 ANQGSEA. Deletions cut 4 bases from V and 9 bases from J, with 15 bases between. The CDR3 is 12 residues long. The CDR3 is CSVVSAGLRYTL. The CDR3, as DNA: TGCAGCGTTGTGTCGGCGGGATTGCGCTACACCCTC.

This clonotype was recorded a few times. This may be a read error, as it is one base from a much larger clone. The chain employs TRBV5-8 and TRBJ1-1; TRBD1 might be the D (6 bases). Per the germline V gene, CDR1 is SGHTS and CDR2 is YDEGEE. The CDR3 has 18 amino acids. Trimming removed 1 base from V and 0 bases from J, with 19 bases in between. The CDR3 protein is CASSLKGTRGPMNTEAFF. The DNA of the CDR3 is TGTGCCAGCAGCTTGAAGGGGACAAGGGGCCCCATGAACACTGAAGCTTTCTTT.

This clonotype was recorded at least ten times. The chain has TRBV4-1 and TRBJ2-7; 13 bases match TRBD2. The CDR3 runs to 15 residues. Unmatched junction bases numbered 3, after V lost 0 bases and J lost 7 bases. CDR1 is MGHRA and CDR2 is YSYEKL in the germline V gene. The CDR3 DNA is TGCGCCAGCAGCCAAGATCTGACTAGCGGGAGGGAGCAGTACTTC. It translates to CASSQDLTSGREQYF.

This clonotype occurred many times. The V and J genes are TRBV12-3 or TRBV12-4 and TRBJ2-7; 8 nucleotides line up with TRBD1. The CDR3 is made up of 15 amino acids. V was pared by 6 bases and J by 1 base, with 8 bases of the junction left unmatched. In nucleotides, the CDR3 is TGTGCCAGCAGCCGTACAGGGGGGTTGTCCTACGAGCAGTACTTC. This gives the protein CASSRTGGLSYEQYF.

The chain couples TRBV19 to TRBJ1-1; D remains ambiguous. The V end was cut by 10 bases, the J end by 5 bases, with 11 bases between. CDR1 and CDR2 from the germline V gene are LNHDA and SQIVND (reference sequence). This CDR3 region has 11 residues. The CDR3 is CATSLRTEAFF. The CDR3 nucleotides are TGTGCCACTAGCCTAAGGACTGAAGCTTTCTTT.

Judged by abundance, this clonotype is medium-sized (0.01 to 0.1%). The chain joins TRBV6-2 or TRBV6-3 to TRBJ2-3; D gene unclear. Germline CDR1 is MNHEY and CDR2 is SVGEGT. This CDR3 has 16 amino acids. V was clipped by 5 bases and J by 2 bases, with 17 bases between them. Here the CDR3 reads CASSGSTVGYTDTQYF. As DNA, the CDR3 is TGTGCCAGCAGTGGCTCCACAGTGGGTTACACAGATACGCAGTATTTT.

Worth noting for this clonotype: The junction and the germline gene differ at one end; a read error may be behind it. The V gene is TRBV11-2, the J gene TRBJ2-3; D tentatively reads TRBD1 or TRBD2 (6 bases each). The CDR3 length is 14 residues. Germline V gene lookup returns CDR1 SGHAT and CDR2 FQNNGV. Written as DNA, the CDR3 is TGTGCCAGCAGCTTAGTTGGGGGGCGAGATACGCCGTATTTT. The encoded protein is CASSLVGGRDTPYF.

A word on this clonotype: One end of the junction varies from germline; a read error may be responsible. V gene TRBV29-1 combines with J gene TRBJ2-5; unclear D gene. CDR1 is SQVTM, CDR2 ANQGSEA, per germline. The CDR3 extends over 12 amino acids. CDR3 sequence reads: CSVVSIQETQYF. For the CDR3, the DNA is TGCAGCGTTGTGTCCATTCAAGAGACTCAGTACTTC.

The chain joins TRBV6-5 to TRBJ2-3; D is unclear. Germline assignment: CDR1 MNHEY and CDR2 SVGAGI. V dropped 4 bases and J dropped 13 bases, with 18 bases sitting between them. The CDR3 extends over 13 amino acids. In DNA form, the CDR3 reads TGTGCCAGCAGTTCCCAGGCTCCAGATAAGAAGTATTTT. Its protein product is CASSSQAPDKKYF.